A single sample gave rise to the 17 T cell receptor beta chains below, sequenced in a study of blood T cell repertoires in COVID-19. TCRdb's table, derived via immunoSEQ multiplex PCR, lists solely in-frame clones and lacks some. The profile shows approximately 40,000 clones, approximately 79% of them singletons. The sample taken for sequencing was peripheral blood. The receptors come from a human donor in a cohort sampled during active COVID-19.

This rearrangement joins TRBV7-9 to TRBJ2-1; a possible D gene is TRBD1 (7 bases). This CDR3 is 13 amino acids long. Germline assignment: CDR1 SEHNR and CDR2 FQNEAQ (reference sequence). Trimming took off 1 base at V and 8 bases at J, with 9 bases between the two ends. The CDR3 spells CASSLVRGDEQFF. As DNA, the CDR3 is TGTGCCAGCAGCTTAGTCAGGGGGGATGAGCAGTTCTTC.

The genes are TRBV11-2 and TRBJ1-2; D call uncertain. The CDR3 length is 12 residues. V was pared by 2 bases and J by 7 bases, with 8 bases between. The germline gives CDR1 SGHAT, CDR2 FQNNGV. The CDR3 loop reads CASSLTGGGYTF. The CDR3 DNA reads as TGTGCCAGCAGCTTAACTGGAGGTGGCTACACCTTC.

The chain employs TRBV6-4 and TRBJ2-5; TRBD1 matches at 9 bases. Germline CDR1 and CDR2: MRHNA and SNTAGT. The V segment lost 6 bases and the J segment 1 base; nucleotides outside the gene matches: 6. The CDR3 spans 15 residues. CDR3 DNA: TGTGCCAGCAGCAGGACAGGGGTTGTCCAAGAGACCCAGTACTTC. Translating gives CASSRTGVVQETQYF.

The table lists this clone with a few counts. The chain carries TRBV30 and TRBJ2-2; D not resolved. Germline V lookup: CDR1 GTSNPN, CDR2 SVGIG (reference sequence). The CDR3 has 14 amino acids. V lost 0 bases and J 1 base, leaving 6 bases between the germline ends. CDR3 in amino acids: CAWSVLMNTGELFF. The CDR3 coding sequence is TGTGCCTGGAGTGTACTAATGAACACCGGGGAGCTGTTTTTT.

This chain joins TRBV29-1 and TRBJ2-1, with 14 bases aligning to TRBD2. After removal of 1 base from V and 4 bases from J, the junction contained 6 bases not matched to a gene. The CDR3 has 17 amino acids. Germline V CDR1 and CDR2: SQVTM, ANQGSEA. The CDR3 nucleotides read TGCAGCGTTGAAGGTGGGACTAGCGGGGGAGTGTACAATGAGCAGTTCTTC. This encodes CSVEGGTSGGVYNEQFF.

The gene calls are TRBV2 and TRBJ1-3; tentative D call: TRBD1 (5 bases). Germline CDR1 and CDR2: SNHLY and FYNNEI. V lost 0 bases and J lost 0, with 6 bases in between. The CDR3 is 15 residues long. CDR3 amino acids: CASSEARGSGNTIYF. CDR3 coding DNA: TGTGCCAGCAGTGAAGCAAGGGGCTCTGGAAACACCATATATTTT.

J is TRBJ2-6 and V is TRBV6-5; perhaps TRBD2 as D (5 bases). The V gene's germline CDR1 is MNHEY and CDR2 SVGAGI. The V and J ends lost 0 bases and 2 bases respectively, with 8 bases between them. This CDR3 has 16 residues. This CDR3 is CASSYSRVPGANVLTF. The CDR3 DNA is TGTGCCAGCAGTTACTCGAGGGTCCCTGGGGCCAACGTCCTGACTTTC.

The genes are TRBV5-6 and TRBJ1-2, with D possibly being TRBD1 (6 bases). Germline V gene sequence: CDR1 SGHDT, CDR2 YYEEEE. CDR3 size: 15 residues. V lost 2 bases, J lost 6 bases, and 17 bases lay in between. CDR3 nucleotides: TGTGCCAGCAGCTTTGGTCCAGGGGTCGGCGATGGCTACACCTTC. It translates to CASSFGPGVGDGYTF.

The chain is built from TRBV5-1 and TRBJ1-2, with 9 positions matching TRBD1. V dropped 6 bases and J dropped 5; count of bases not matched to a gene: 8. From germline, CDR1 is SGHRS and CDR2 YFSETQ. The CDR3 covers 14 residues. The CDR3 region has the DNA TGCGCCAGCAAAATTGGACAGGGGCCTTATGGCTACACCTTC. This translates into CASKIGQGPYGYTF.

J is TRBJ2-1 and V is TRBV4-2; 11 bases agree with TRBD2. CDR3 length: 15 amino acids. Germline CDR1 and CDR2: LGHNA and YNFKEQ. The junction had 6 bases not matched to a gene; V was cut back by 4 bases and J by 7 bases. The CDR3 protein is CASSPGIAGGNEQFF. CDR3 in DNA: TGTGCCAGCAGCCCCGGGATAGCGGGGGGGAATGAGCAGTTCTTC.

The V call is TRBV27, the J call TRBJ2-5; D may be TRBD1 (6 bases). CDR1 is MNHEY, CDR2 SMNVEV, per germline (reference sequence). Trimming left V 5 bases short and J 7 bases short, with 20 bases between. The CDR3 loop spans 15 amino acids. The CDR3, as DNA: TGTGCCAGCAGTCCCCGGACAGCTCCCCCGGGGACCCAGTACTTC. This translates into CASSPRTAPPGTQYF.

The chain links TRBV7-2 to TRBJ2-5, with a weak D call TRBD1 (5 bases). Germline CDR1 reads SGHTA; CDR2 reads FQGNSA. Trimming pared 6 bases from V and 5 bases from J, leaving 19 bases between. This CDR3 is 15 amino acids long. The CDR3 spells CASSADTPPWETQYF. For the CDR3, the DNA is TGTGCCAGCAGTGCGGACACCCCACCGTGGGAGACCCAGTACTTC. Filled out from reference TRBV7-2 and TRBJ2-5, the complete variable domain reads GAGVSQSPSNKVTEKGKDVELRCDPISGHTALYWYRQSLGQGLEFLIYFQGNSAPDKSGLPSDRFSAERTGGSVSTLTIQRTQQEDSAVYLCASSADTPPWETQYFGPGTRLLVL.

This sequence joins TRBV5-1 and TRBJ2-1; no clear D gene. Trimming removed 2 bases from V and 0 bases from J, with 6 bases in between. Germline lookup yields CDR1 SGHRS and CDR2 YFSETQ. This CDR3 is 14 amino acids long. The CDR3 bases are TGCGCCAGCAGCTTTCTGAGCTCCTACAATGAGCAGTTCTTC. The encoded protein is CASSFLSSYNEQFF.

V gene TRBV28 combines with J gene TRBJ1-2; perhaps TRBD1 as D (5 bases). V lost 2 bases to trimming and J lost 1 base, with 5 bases between them. This CDR3 comprises 13 residues. From germline, CDR1 is MDHEN and CDR2 SYDVKM. The CDR3 spells CASSLQGNYGYTF. CDR3 sequence (DNA): TGTGCCAGCAGTTTACAGGGTAACTATGGCTACACCTTC.

The chain uses TRBV7-8 and TRBJ1-1, with 9 bases lining up with TRBD1. Germline trimming cut 4 bases from V and 5 bases from J; bases unmatched to any gene: 8. This CDR3 has 15 residues. Germline CDR1 SGHVS, CDR2 FQNEAQ. The CDR3 DNA is TGTGCCAGCAGCTACGGACAGGGGCTGAGGACTGAAGCTTTCTTT. Its protein is CASSYGQGLRTEAFF. The full variable domain, its missing parts supplied by reference TRBV7-8 and TRBJ1-1, is GAGVSQSPRYKVAKRGQDVALRCDPISGHVSLFWYQQALGQGPEFLTYFQNEAQLDKSGLPSDRFFAERPEGSVSTLKIQRTQQEDSAVYLCASSYGQGLRTEAFFGQGTRLTVV.

The chain uses TRBV12-3 or TRBV12-4 and TRBJ1-2, with 8 bases fitting TRBD1. J lost 8 bases, V lost 5 bases, and 7 bases had no gene match. This CDR3 spans 13 amino acids. DNA of the CDR3: TGTGCCAGCAGTCCGACAGGGGCGGGGGGCTACACCTTC. Amino acids: CASSPTGAGGYTF.

The chain uses TRBV7-6 and TRBJ2-2; 7 nucleotides agree with TRBD1. V was clipped by 3 bases and J by 5 bases; unmatched bases: 6. The germline CDR1 and CDR2 sequences are SGHVS and FNYEAQ. The CDR3 spans 15 residues. The CDR3 here is CASSLGRGRTGELFF. The CDR3 DNA sequence: TGTGCCAGCAGCTTGGGCAGGGGGAGAACCGGGGAGCTGTTTTTT.